Presented here are 2 T cell receptor beta chains from one specimen sequenced in a study of blood T cell repertoires in COVID-19. Libraries were prepared by immunoSEQ multiplex PCR; TCRdb keeps only in-frame clonotypes and omits some of them. The table records about 130,000 clones, 70% to 80% of them present only once. The sample taken for sequencing was peripheral blood. These receptors originate from a human donor in a cohort sampled during active COVID-19.

This chain uses TRBV6-5 with TRBJ2-7, with 8 bases fitting TRBD1. CDR1 and CDR2 (germline): MNHEY, SVGAGI. CDR3 length equals 15 residues. J was trimmed by 1 base and V by 7 bases; bases with no gene match: 9. DNA of the CDR3: TGTGCCAGCATCCCGACGGGACAGGCTTCCTACGAGCAGTACTTC. Encoded protein: CASIPTGQASYEQYF.

This chain joins TRBV13 and TRBJ2-5; 14 bases fit TRBD2. The J segment lost 3 bases and the V segment lost 5 bases, leaving 5 bases of the junction unmatched. Germline V gene lookup returns CDR1 PRHDT and CDR2 FYEKMQ (reference sequence). The CDR3 sequence is 16 residues long. The CDR3 bases are TGTGCCAGCAGCCCACGGACTAGCGGGGGGAAAGAGACCCAGTACTTC. This codes for CASSPRTSGGKETQYF.